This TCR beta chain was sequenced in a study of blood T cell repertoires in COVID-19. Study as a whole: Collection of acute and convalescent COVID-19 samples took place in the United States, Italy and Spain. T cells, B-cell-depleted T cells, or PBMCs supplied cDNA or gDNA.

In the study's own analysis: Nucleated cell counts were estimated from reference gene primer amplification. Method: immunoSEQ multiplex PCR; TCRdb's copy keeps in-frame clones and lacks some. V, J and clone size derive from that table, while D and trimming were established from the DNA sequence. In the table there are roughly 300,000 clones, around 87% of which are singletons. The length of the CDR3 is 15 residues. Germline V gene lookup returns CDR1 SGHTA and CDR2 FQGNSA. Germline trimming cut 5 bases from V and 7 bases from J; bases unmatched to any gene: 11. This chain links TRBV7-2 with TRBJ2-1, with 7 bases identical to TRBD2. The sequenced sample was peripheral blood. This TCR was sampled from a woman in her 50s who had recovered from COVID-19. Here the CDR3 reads CASSPSGGARNEQFF. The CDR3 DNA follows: TGTGCCAGCAGCCCTAGCGGAGGGGCTAGGAATGAGCAGTTCTTC.